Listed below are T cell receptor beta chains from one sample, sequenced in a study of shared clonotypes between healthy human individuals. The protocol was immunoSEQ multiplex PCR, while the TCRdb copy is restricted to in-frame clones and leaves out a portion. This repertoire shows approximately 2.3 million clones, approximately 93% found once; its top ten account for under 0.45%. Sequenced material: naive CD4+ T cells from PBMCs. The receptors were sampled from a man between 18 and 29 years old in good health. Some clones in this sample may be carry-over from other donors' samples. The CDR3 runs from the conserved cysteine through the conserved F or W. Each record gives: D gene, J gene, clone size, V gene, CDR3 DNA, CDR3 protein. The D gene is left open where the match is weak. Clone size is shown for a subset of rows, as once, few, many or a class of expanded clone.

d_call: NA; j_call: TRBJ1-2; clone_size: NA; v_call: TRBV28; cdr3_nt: TGTGCCAGCAGCCCCCTCATAGGCTACACCTTC; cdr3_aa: CASSPLIGYTF
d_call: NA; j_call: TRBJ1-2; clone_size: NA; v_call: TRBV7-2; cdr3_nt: TGTGCCAGCAGCTTAGGCGGAGTATATGGCTACACCTTC; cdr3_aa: CASSLGGVYGYTF
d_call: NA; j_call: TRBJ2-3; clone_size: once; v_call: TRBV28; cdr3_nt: TGTGCCACCTCTACGTCGGGGGCGGGCACAGATACGCAGTATTTT; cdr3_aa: CATSTSGAGTDTQYF
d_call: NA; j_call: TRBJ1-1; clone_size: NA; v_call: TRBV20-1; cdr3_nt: TGCAGTGCCCGGGCAAACACTGAAGCTTTCTTT; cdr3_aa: CSARANTEAFF
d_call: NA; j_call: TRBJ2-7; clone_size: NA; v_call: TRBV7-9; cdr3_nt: TGTGCCAGCAGCCCCATTATTTACGAGCAGTACTTC; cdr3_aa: CASSPIIYEQYF
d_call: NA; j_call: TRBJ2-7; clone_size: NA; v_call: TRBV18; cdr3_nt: TGTGCCAGCCTCTCGCCTAACACCTACGAGCAGTACTTC; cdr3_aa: CASLSPNTYEQYF
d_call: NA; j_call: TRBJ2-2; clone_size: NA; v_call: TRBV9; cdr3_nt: TGTGCCAGCAGCGAGACTGGGACCGCGGGCACCGGGGAGCTGTTTTTT; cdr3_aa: CASSETGTAGTGELFF
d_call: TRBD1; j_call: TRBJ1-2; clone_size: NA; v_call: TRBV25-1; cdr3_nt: TGTGCCAGCAGCTTAACAGGGGACGGCTACACCTTC; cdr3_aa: CASSLTGDGYTF
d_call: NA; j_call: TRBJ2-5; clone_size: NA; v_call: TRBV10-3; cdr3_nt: TGTGCCATCAGCCCAAGGGGGGAGACCCAGTACTTC; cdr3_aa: CAISPRGETQYF
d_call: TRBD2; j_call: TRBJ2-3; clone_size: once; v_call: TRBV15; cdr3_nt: TGTGCCACCAGCAGAGGGACTAGCGGGATACAGGCAGATACGCAGTATTTT; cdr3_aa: CATSRGTSGIQADTQYF
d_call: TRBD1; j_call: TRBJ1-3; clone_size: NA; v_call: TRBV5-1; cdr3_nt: TGCGCCAGCAGCTACGGGACAGGGGCGCCGAGCTCTGGAAACACCATATATTTT; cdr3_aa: CASSYGTGAPSSGNTIYF
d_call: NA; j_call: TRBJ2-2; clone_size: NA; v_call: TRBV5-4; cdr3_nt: TGTGCCAGCAGCTTGGCCTCAGGGCAAACTTACACCGGGGAGCTGTTTTTT; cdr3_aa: CASSLASGQTYTGELFF